Below are 4 T cell receptor beta chains sequenced from a single sample in a study of PD-L1 blockade in urothelial cancer. Clones were sequenced by immunoSEQ multiplex PCR, and TCRdb holds only the in-frame ones, with some missing. The sample contains tens of thousands of clones, approximately 86% of which appear only once. Time point here: pretreatment peripheral blood. The source material was PBMCs, sampled around atezolizumab (anti-PD-L1) treatment. These receptors came from a man between 60 and 75 years old with urothelial cancer.

DNA of the CDR3: TGTGCCAGCAGGCCCCTGCGGGGGGGTTCCGAGCAGTACTTC. Protein sequence: CASRPLRGGSEQYF. The rearrangement links TRBV28 to TRBJ2-7, with 9 bases identical to TRBD2. V dropped 6 bases and J dropped 6; count of bases not matched to a gene: 9. The germline V gene encodes CDR1 MDHEN and CDR2 SYDVKM. There are 14 residues in the CDR3.

The gene calls are TRBV19 and TRBJ2-5; unclear D gene. This CDR3 spans 17 amino acids. Deletions cut 2 bases from V and 1 base from J, with 17 bases between. CDR1 LNHDA and CDR2 SQIVND come from the germline V gene (reference sequence). Written as DNA, the CDR3 is TGTGCCAGTAGTATATTTGGAACGGTGGAGCCCCAAGAGACCCAGTACTTC. Its protein is CASSIFGTVEPQETQYF. Full variable domain (missing parts from reference TRBV19 and TRBJ2-5): DGGITQSPKYLFRKEGQNVTLSCEQNLNHDAMYWYRQDPGQGLRLIYYSQIVNDFQKGDIAEGYSVSREKKESFPLTVTSAQKNPTAFYLCASSIFGTVEPQETQYFGPGTRLLVL.

J is TRBJ2-3 and V is TRBV12-2; the DNA was not compared with TRBD2, the D call given in the table. TRBV12-2 is given as a pseudogene. CDR3 length: 13 residues. CDR3 DNA sequence: TGTGCAAGTCGCTCCCCTGGCACAGATACGCAGTATTTT. It encodes CASRSPGTDTQYF.

The rearrangement joins TRBV5-4 to TRBJ2-7, with D unresolved. V shed 0 bases and J shed 0 bases, with 10 bases lying between them. Germline V gene data show CDR1 as SGHNT and CDR2 as YYREEE (reference sequence). This CDR3 is built from 15 residues. DNA of the CDR3: TGTGCCAGCAGCTTGGGAGGTCCTAGCTCCTACGAGCAGTACTTC. Amino acids: CASSLGGPSSYEQYF.